The 20 T cell receptor beta chains below were found in one sample sequenced in a study of persistence of HIV-infected CD4 T cells. No antigen is known for these receptors. Cells were stimulated nonspecifically with anti-CD3/anti-CD28 magnetic beads. Responding CD4+ T cells were sorted by upregulation of both CD40 ligand and CD69. The libraries were made with immunoSEQ version 4 in survey mode. The repertoire was sequenced with immunoSEQ multiplex PCR; TCRdb's copy has only in-frame clones and lacks some. The sample comprises tens of thousands of clones, approximately 93% of which are singletons, and under 2% rests with the top ten. The sequencing used CD4+ T cells sorted from PBMCs after approximately 19-hour stimulation, collected from a patient who received antiretroviral therapy. Source of these receptors: an adult man with HIV who was CMV-seropositive.

V gene TRBV29-1 combines with J gene TRBJ1-2; no reliable D call. Germline CDR1 and CDR2: SQVTM and ANQGSEA. V was pared by 7 bases and J by 2 bases, with 14 bases between. The CDR3 is 13 amino acids. CDR3 residues: CSARPELNYGYTF. The CDR3 nucleotides read TGCAGCGCCAGACCGGAACTGAACTATGGCTACACCTTC.

The chain has TRBV28 and TRBJ2-3, with TRBD2 identical over 7 bases. Germline CDR1 is MDHEN and CDR2 is SYDVKM. The length of the CDR3 is 15 residues. V gave up 6 bases and J gave up 5 bases; unmatched junction bases: 11. As DNA, the CDR3 is TGTGCCAGCAGCCCCGGCGGGGGAAGAGGAGATACGCAGTATTTT. It translates to CASSPGGGRGDTQYF.

V gene TRBV5-1 combines with J gene TRBJ2-7; tentative D call: TRBD1 (5 bases). The CDR3 spans 13 residues. The germline V and J ends were trimmed by 0 bases and 5 bases, with 9 bases remaining between them. Germline CDR1 reads SGHRS; CDR2 reads YFSETQ. The CDR3: CASSLEGNHEQYF. For the CDR3, the DNA is TGCGCCAGCAGCTTGGAGGGGAACCACGAGCAGTACTTC.

The rearrangement uses TRBV5-6 and TRBJ1-2, with TRBD1 identical over 7 bases. Germline values: CDR1 SGHDT, CDR2 YYEEEE. With 4 bases clipped from V and 4 bases from J, the junction kept 10 bases outside the gene matches. CDR3 length equals 15 residues. CDR3 protein: CASSLLQGGFYGYTF. CDR3 nucleotides: TGTGCCAGCAGCCTGCTGCAGGGGGGTTTCTATGGCTACACCTTC.

The chain employs TRBV3-1 (or the pseudogene TRBV3-2) and TRBJ2-1; 11 nucleotides align to TRBD2. V lost 4 bases, J lost 0 bases, and 8 bases stayed unmatched. The CDR3 is made up of 18 amino acids. Germline V gives CDR1 LGHDT, CDR2 YNNKEL (reference sequence). CDR3 DNA: TGTGCCAGCAGCCGACCTAGCGGGGGGACTAGCTCCTACAATGAGCAGTTCTTC. Translating gives CASSRPSGGTSSYNEQFF.

This clone came up a few times. The CDR3 DNA is TGTGCCAGCAGGGGAGGCGGGTACAATGAGCAGTTCTTC. Protein sequence: CASRGGGYNEQFF. This chain uses TRBV6-5 with TRBJ2-1; possible D gene TRBD2, 6 bases. Trimming took off 6 bases at V and 4 bases at J, with 10 bases between the two ends. The CDR3 has 13 amino acids. CDR1 and CDR2 (germline): MNHEY, SVGAGI.

The chain combines TRBV6-5 with TRBJ1-2; the D is unclear. Germline CDR1 MNHEY, CDR2 SVGAGI. The CDR3 spans 14 residues. V lost 10 bases, J lost 3 bases, and 18 bases lay in between. The CDR3 nucleotides read TGTGCCATCAAGGAAGGCCTAGGGCACTATGGCTACACCTTC. Amino acids: CAIKEGLGHYGYTF.

The rearrangement uses TRBV3-1 (or the pseudogene TRBV3-2) and TRBJ2-1; no definite D call. CDR1 and CDR2 from the germline V gene are LGHDT and YNNKEL (reference sequence). The CDR3 spans 16 residues. V lost 2 bases and J lost 9, with 20 bases in between. The chain's CDR3 is CASSQSDITTSAEQFF. CDR3 bases: TGTGCCAGCAGCCAATCCGATATCACTACCTCTGCTGAGCAGTTCTTC.

V usage is TRBV5-4 and J usage is TRBJ1-1, with 7 positions matching TRBD1. Germline V gene lookup returns CDR1 SGHNT and CDR2 YYREEE (reference sequence). This CDR3 has 15 amino acids. J lost 0 bases, V lost 4 bases, and 6 bases had no gene match. The CDR3 DNA reads TGTGCCAGCAGCCCGGGGGGACAGTTGAACACTGAAGCTTTCTTT. It is translated as CASSPGGQLNTEAFF.

The chain uses TRBV19 and TRBJ1-1, with TRBD1 as a possible D gene (5 bases). This CDR3 region has 13 residues. The ends were cut back, 9 bases at V and 1 base at J, with 12 bases in the middle. The germline gives CDR1 LNHDA, CDR2 SQIVND (reference sequence). CDR3 sequence reads: CASGRQWNTEAFF. CDR3 bases: TGTGCCAGCGGTAGACAGTGGAACACTGAAGCTTTCTTT.

The chain carries TRBV2 and TRBJ2-1; TRBD1 aligns across 7 bases. V lost 5 bases to trimming and J lost 11 bases; unmatched junction nucleotides: 18. This CDR3 region has 16 residues. Germline V gene data show CDR1 as SNHLY and CDR2 as FYNNEI. Here the CDR3 reads CASSPSQGPQIAKQFF. The CDR3 DNA sequence: TGTGCCAGCAGTCCCTCACAGGGGCCCCAGATCGCGAAGCAGTTCTTC. Combining the CDR3 with reference TRBV2 and TRBJ2-1 gives the whole variable domain EPEVTQTPSHQVTQMGQEVILRCVPISNHLYFYWYRQILGQKVEFLVSFYNNEISEKSEIFDDQFSVERPDGSNFTLKIRSTKLEDSAMYFCASSPSQGPQIAKQFFGPGTRLTVL.

The chain links TRBV29-1 to TRBJ1-4, with D unresolved. CDR1 is SQVTM and CDR2 is ANQGSEA in the germline V gene. The CDR3 covers 14 residues. Trimming pared 4 bases from V and 3 bases from J, leaving 12 bases between. The CDR3 DNA follows: TGCAGCGTTGTTGAGGGCAGGTCTAATGAAAAACTGTTTTTT. It specifies CSVVEGRSNEKLFF.

The V and J genes are TRBV19 and TRBJ2-1; 9 bases align to TRBD2. The CDR3 totals 14 residues. CDR1 is LNHDA and CDR2 is SQIVND in the germline V gene (reference sequence). V trimming: 8 bases; J trimming: 4 bases; junction bases outside the gene matches: 6. The CDR3 sequence: CASSAGGLYNEQFF. The CDR3 coding sequence is TGTGCCAGTTCAGCGGGGGGACTATACAATGAGCAGTTCTTC.

The DNA for the CDR3 is TGTGCCAGCAGTTCCCTTTACGAGCAGTACTTC. It codes for CASSSLYEQYF. The chain recombines TRBV28 with TRBJ2-7, with no clear D. The CDR3 is 11 amino acids. The germline V gene has CDR1 MDHEN and CDR2 SYDVKM. The ends were cut back, 4 bases at V and 4 bases at J, with 5 bases in the middle.

The rearrangement links TRBV7-6 to TRBJ1-6; D call uncertain. CDR1 SGHVS and CDR2 FNYEAQ come from the germline V gene. The CDR3 loop spans 17 amino acids. With 1 base removed from V and 6 bases from J, the gap between germline ends came to 16 bases. The CDR3 protein is CASSLGVVGSINSPLHF. The DNA for the CDR3 is TGTGCCAGCAGCTTAGGGGTGGTAGGGTCGATTAATTCACCCCTCCACTTT.

The chain recombines TRBV18 with TRBJ2-3; 12 bases fit TRBD2. This CDR3 is built from 18 residues. The ends lost 3 bases at V and 3 bases at J; junction bases unmatched: 10. Germline V gene data show CDR1 as KGHSH and CDR2 as LQKENI. The CDR3 sequence is CASSPLAGGPKGTDTQYF. The DNA of the CDR3 is TGTGCCAGCTCACCTCTAGCGGGGGGGCCTAAGGGTACAGATACGCAGTATTTT.

The chain has TRBV7-8 and TRBJ2-7, with D maybe TRBD1 (5 bases). This CDR3 comprises 14 residues. Between the trimmed V and J ends, which lost 2 bases and 5 bases, there was a span of 13 bases. The germline V gene encodes CDR1 SGHVS and CDR2 FQNEAQ. CDR3 bases: TGTGCCAGCAGCTTATTCAGCAGGGCCGACGAGCAGTACTTC. It specifies CASSLFSRADEQYF.

The chain is built from TRBV18 and TRBJ2-7; 7 bases align to TRBD2. Unmatched junction bases numbered 6, after V lost 2 bases and J lost 2 bases. From germline, CDR1 is KGHSH and CDR2 LQKENI. The CDR3 has 15 residues. The CDR3 DNA is TGTGCCAGCTCACCAGGTGGGGGGGGAACCTACGAGCAGTACTTC. Its protein product is CASSPGGGGTYEQYF.

There are a few counts of this clone. This chain joins TRBV5-4 and TRBJ1-6; 8 bases align to TRBD1. Germline V gene sequence: CDR1 SGHNT, CDR2 YYREEE (reference sequence). There are 13 residues in the CDR3. Trimming took 4 bases from V and 15 from J; bases not matched to a gene: 9. This CDR3 is CASSAGQARGLHF. The DNA of the CDR3 is TGTGCCAGCAGCGCGGGACAGGCCAGGGGCCTCCACTTT. The whole variable domain, filled in from reference TRBV5-4 and TRBJ1-6, reads ETGVTQSPTHLIKTRGQQVTLRCSSQSGHNTVSWYQQALGQGPQFIFQYYREEENGRGNFPPRFSGLQFPNYSSELNVNALELDDSALYLCASSAGQARGLHFGNGTRLTVT.

V is TRBV5-1 and J is TRBJ2-7; D is possibly TRBD2 (6 bases). From germline, CDR1 is SGHRS and CDR2 YFSETQ. The CDR3 extends over 14 amino acids. V lost 5 bases and J lost 2, with 14 bases in between. The CDR3 DNA sequence: TGCGCCAGCAGTTCCCAGGGAGGTGCCTACGAGCAGTACTTC. Translating it yields CASSSQGGAYEQYF. Full variable domain (remainder filled in from reference TRBV5-1 and TRBJ2-7): KAGVTQTPRYLIKTRGQQVTLSCSPISGHRSVSWYQQTPGQGLQFLFEYFSETQRNKGNFPGRFSGRQFSNSRSEMNVSTLELGDSALYLCASSSQGGAYEQYFGPGTRLTVT.